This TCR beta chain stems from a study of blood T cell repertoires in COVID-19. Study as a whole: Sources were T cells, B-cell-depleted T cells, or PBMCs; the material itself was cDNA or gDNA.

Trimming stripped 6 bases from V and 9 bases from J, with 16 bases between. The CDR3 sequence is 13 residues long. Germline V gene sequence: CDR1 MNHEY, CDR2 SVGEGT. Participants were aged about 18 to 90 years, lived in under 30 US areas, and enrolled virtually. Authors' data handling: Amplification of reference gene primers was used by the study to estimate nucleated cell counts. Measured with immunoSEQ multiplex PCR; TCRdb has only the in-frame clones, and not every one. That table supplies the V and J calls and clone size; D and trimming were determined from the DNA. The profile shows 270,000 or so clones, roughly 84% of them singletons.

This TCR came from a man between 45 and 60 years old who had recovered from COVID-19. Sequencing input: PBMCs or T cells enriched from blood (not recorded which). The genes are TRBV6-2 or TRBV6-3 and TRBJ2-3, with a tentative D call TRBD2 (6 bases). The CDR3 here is CASSLGRDSTQYF. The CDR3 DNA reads TGTGCCAGCAGCCTCGGTAGGGACTCGACGCAGTATTTT.